The sequence of this T cell receptor beta chain was determined in a study of tissue T cells after allogeneic stem cell transplantation. General observations from the study: Anatomically similar tissues had similar TCR repertoires within each patient. Blood and spleen captured only part of the tissue TCR repertoire.

On this clone: Its target is unknown.

Per germline, CDR1 MGHRA and CDR2 YSYEKL. Trimming stripped 4 bases from V and 7 bases from J, with 13 bases between. CDR3 length equals 13 residues. Measured with immunoSEQ multiplex PCR; TCRdb has only the in-frame clones, and not every one. The sample shows roughly 10,000 clones, roughly 60% of them seen only once. The sample here was tissue from the jejunum, taken at autopsy. The chain is built from TRBV4-1 and TRBJ1-2; unclear D gene. This sequence originates from a woman between 18 and 50 years old with breast cancer. This CDR3 is CASSRYLWGGYTF. The CDR3, as DNA: TGCGCCAGCAGCCGATACCTATGGGGTGGCTACACCTTC.